Shown below are 10 T cell receptor beta chains from a single sample sequenced in a study of regulatory T cells in long-lasting Graves disease (dated by TCRdb to the early 2020s). The time point label here, explained by the study, means: newly diagnosed GD, antithyroid drugs for less than 3 months. For both TCR sequencing and RNA sequencing, RNA was extracted from PBMCs using TRIzol. The library relied on multiplex PCR. Sequencing used an Illumina HiSeq 4000. iRepertoire HTBI primers and Arm-PCR amplification of CDR3 regions were used to construct TCR beta libraries. The public sequencing data were trimmed at Q25 with fastp and processed into clonotypes with MiXCR by TCRdb, which kept only in-frame beta chains. Identical CDR3 protein sequences are pooled into one entry, listed with their most common genes and DNA. The sample profile shows over 450,000 distinct CDR3 sequences; around 12% of them were found once. Around 9.3% of the sample is in the top ten clones.

The data were also submitted as part of a second study, on T cells in Graves' hyperthyroidism and ophthalmopathy.

The specimen comprised peripheral blood mononuclear cells (PBMCs), sampled at new diagnosis, from a patient treated with antithyroid drugs. The source is a woman aged 25 to 39 with Graves disease. Donor details come from another sample of the same person, matched by shared clones.

In its sample, this clonotype was seen many times. The CDR3 DNA is TGCGCCAGCACTTGGGACCGCACCTACGAGCAGTACTTC. It is translated as CASTWDRTYEQYF. The chain recombines TRBV5-1 with TRBJ2-7, with D perhaps assigned TRBD1 or TRBD2 (5 bases each). CDR1 and CDR2 (germline): SGHRS, YFSETQ. V was pared by 6 bases and J by 2 bases, with 12 bases between. CDR3 length: 13 residues.

The chain links TRBV4-3 to TRBJ2-1; TRBD2 agrees at 8 bases. Losses at the gene ends were 2 bases for V and 0 bases for J; bases not matched to a gene: 6. CDR1 and CDR2 (germline): LGHNA, YSLEER. The CDR3 extends over 17 amino acids. CDR3 sequence reads: CASSQLRGDPSYNEQFF. Written as DNA, the CDR3 is TGCGCCAGCAGCCAATTGCGGGGGGACCCCTCCTACAATGAGCAGTTCTTC.

This clonotype showed up many times. This sequence joins TRBV24-1 and TRBJ2-5, with 10 bases lining up with TRBD2. Germline CDR1 is KGHDR and CDR2 is SFDVKD. The V and J ends lost 4 bases and 4 bases, in that order; junction bases with no gene match: 14. This CDR3 spans 18 amino acids. The CDR3 DNA reads as TGTGCCACCAGTGAGGTAAAAGCGGGAGGGCCGTACGGAGAGACCCAGTACTTC. Amino acid sequence: CATSEVKAGGPYGETQYF.

This clonotype was observed at least ten times. The gene calls are TRBV29-1 and TRBJ1-1; D is undetermined. The germline V and J ends were trimmed by 3 bases and 1 base, with 6 bases remaining between them. This CDR3 region has 12 residues. Germline V gene lookup returns CDR1 SQVTM and CDR2 ANQGSEA. DNA of the CDR3: TGCAGCGTTGAGCGACAGAACACTGAAGCTTTCTTT. This gives the protein CSVERQNTEAFF.

This clonotype showed up just a few times. The chain couples TRBV19 to TRBJ2-1; perhaps D is TRBD1 or TRBD2 (5 bases each). V was cut by 4 bases and J by 10 bases, with 20 bases left in between. The CDR3 totals 15 residues. Germline CDR1 and CDR2: LNHDA and SQIVND (reference sequence). The CDR3 reads CASSTPGTNIGEQFF. The CDR3 DNA follows: TGTGCCAGTAGTACCCCCGGGACGAATATTGGGGAGCAGTTCTTC.

The V gene is TRBV6-1, the J gene TRBJ2-1, with 10 nucleotides matching TRBD2. This CDR3 has 21 residues. V gave up 6 bases and J gave up 6 bases; unmatched junction bases: 26. Germline loops: CDR1 MNHNS, CDR2 SASEGT. CDR3 sequence reads: CASSKMTLLAGKSFGLNEQFF. CDR3 coding DNA: TGTGCCAGCAGCAAAATGACGTTACTAGCGGGAAAGTCTTTCGGGCTCAATGAGCAGTTCTTC.

The chain is built from TRBV6-2 or TRBV6-3 and TRBJ1-2, with TRBD1 as a possible D gene (5 bases). Germline lookup yields CDR1 MNHEY and CDR2 SVGEGT. Trimming shortened V by 6 bases and J by 1 base, and 21 bases separated the two germline ends. This CDR3 comprises 17 residues. This CDR3 reads CASSLGHSAPNNYGYTF. As DNA, the CDR3 is TGTGCCAGCAGCCTAGGACACTCCGCACCAAATAACTATGGCTACACCTTC.

This clonotype occurred many times. The chain combines TRBV9 with TRBJ2-1; a possible D gene is TRBD2 (5 bases). The CDR3 spans 14 residues. V dropped 0 bases and J dropped 6 bases, with 10 bases sitting between them. Germline V gives CDR1 SGDLS, CDR2 YYNGEE. In nucleotides, the CDR3 is TGTGCCAGCAGCGTAGATCTAGGGAGCAATGAGCAGTTCTTC. Residues: CASSVDLGSNEQFF.

This clonotype was counted ten times or more. In nucleotides, the CDR3 is TGTGCCAGCAGTGAGACCCGGACAGGTCTCTATAATTCACCCCTCCACTTT. Translated, it gives CASSETRTGLYNSPLHF. The rearrangement links TRBV11-2 to TRBJ1-6; 7 bases map to TRBD1. There are 17 residues in the CDR3. From germline, CDR1 is SGHAT and CDR2 FQNNGV. The ends lost 6 bases at V and 3 bases at J; junction bases unmatched: 11.

This clonotype was observed many times. The chain recombines TRBV27 with TRBJ2-1; D ambiguous. CDR1 MNHEY and CDR2 SMNVEV come from the germline V gene (reference sequence). V dropped 0 bases and J dropped 0 bases, with 6 bases sitting between them. The CDR3 is 15 amino acids. The CDR3 region is CASSLSQSSYNEQFF. CDR3 DNA: TGTGCCAGCAGTTTATCCCAGAGCTCCTACAATGAGCAGTTCTTC.